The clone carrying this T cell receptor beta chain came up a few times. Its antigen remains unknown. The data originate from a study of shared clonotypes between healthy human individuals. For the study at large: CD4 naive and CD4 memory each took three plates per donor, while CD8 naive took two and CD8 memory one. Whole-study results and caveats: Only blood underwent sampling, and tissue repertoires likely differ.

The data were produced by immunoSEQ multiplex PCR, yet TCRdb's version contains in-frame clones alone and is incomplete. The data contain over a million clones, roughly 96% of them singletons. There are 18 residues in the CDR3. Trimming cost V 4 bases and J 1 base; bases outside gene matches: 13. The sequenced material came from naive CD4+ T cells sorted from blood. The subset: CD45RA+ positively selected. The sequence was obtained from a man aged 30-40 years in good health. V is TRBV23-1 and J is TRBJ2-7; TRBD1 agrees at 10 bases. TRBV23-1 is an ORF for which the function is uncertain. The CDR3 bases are TGCGCCAGCAGTCCCCCGGGGACAGGGGAGAGAAGATCCTACGAGCAGTACTTC. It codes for CASSPPGTGERRSYEQYF.